These T cell receptor beta chains were read from a single sample in a study of Graves' ophthalmopathy and Graves' hyperthyroidism. MiXCR, run by TCRdb on the multiplex PCR reads, gives a single entry per CDR3 protein. The repertoire has around 1,200,000 distinct CDR3 sequences, roughly 35% of them found once; the top ten carry 11%. Sequencing was carried out using peripheral blood or thyroid tissue (not recorded which). The origin of the receptors is an adult man with Graves' hyperthyroidism. Each CDR3 is given with its conserved first and last residue. D genes are given only for firm matches. Clone size is not always given. Where it is, it says once, few, many or a class for expanded clones.

V: TRBV7-2
J: TRBJ2-7
size: many
D: .
CDR3: CASSWSREYEQYF
DNA: TGTGCCAGCAGCTGGTCCCGGGAATACGAGCAGTACTTC

V: TRBV7-8
J: TRBJ1-5
size: many
D: .
CDR3: CASSSPGKGAGQPQHF
DNA: TGTGCCAGCAGCTCCCCGGGGAAAGGTGCGGGACAGCCCCAGCATTTT

V: TRBV6-5
J: TRBJ1-6
size: .
D: .
CDR3: CASSYLPGGLYNSPLHF
DNA: TGTGCCAGCAGTTATCTCCCGGGGGGTCTATATAATTCACCCCTCCACTTT

V: TRBV11-2
J: TRBJ2-2
size: .
D: .
CDR3: CASSLTVSANTGELFF
DNA: TGTGCCAGCAGCTTAACGGTCTCCGCGAACACCGGGGAGCTGTTTTTT

V: TRBV15
J: TRBJ1-6
size: .
D: .
CDR3: CATSRGFGVNSPLHF
DNA: TGTGCCACCAGCAGAGGCTTCGGGGTTAATTCACCCCTCCACTTT

V: TRBV7-9
J: TRBJ2-1
size: .
D: TRBD1
CDR3: CASSSSRTGNEQFF
DNA: TGTGCCAGCAGCTCCTCGAGGACAGGCAATGAGCAGTTCTTC

V: TRBV27
J: TRBJ1-5
size: few
D: .
CDR3: CASSLQGLTQPQHF
DNA: TGTGCCAGCAGTTTACAGGGGTTGACGCAGCCCCAGCATTTT

V: TRBV20-1
J: TRBJ2-7
size: .
D: TRBD2
CDR3: CSATPGTGRGQYF
DNA: TGCAGTGCTACGCCGGGGACGGGGAGGGGGCAGTACTTC

V: TRBV10-3
J: TRBJ1-4
size: once
D: .
CDR3: CAIRGGGEKLFF
DNA: TGTGCCATCAGGGGGGGGGGGGAAAAACTGTTTTTT

V: TRBV11-2
J: TRBJ1-3
size: few
D: .
CDR3: CASSPEAGDSGNTIYF
DNA: TGTGCCAGCAGCCCAGAGGCAGGCGACTCTGGAAACACCATATATTTT

V: TRBV13
J: TRBJ1-1
size: few
D: .
CDR3: CASSPGGESLGTEAFF
DNA: TGTGCCAGCAGCCCGGGGGGGGAATCGCTAGGCACTGAAGCTTTCTTT

V: TRBV9
J: TRBJ2-2
size: few
D: .
CDR3: CASSPRTFTGELFF
DNA: TGTGCCAGCAGCCCCAGGACCTTCACCGGGGAGCTGTTTTTT

V: TRBV5-4
J: TRBJ2-7
size: many
D: .
CDR3: CASSLEASSYEQYF
DNA: TGTGCCAGCAGCTTGGAAGCTAGCAGCTACGAGCAGTACTTC

V: TRBV3-1
J: TRBJ2-5
size: .
D: .
CDR3: CASSQEEWNSLGETQYF
DNA: TGTGCCAGCAGCCAAGAAGAGTGGAACAGTCTGGGAGAGACCCAGTACTTC

V: TRBV20-1
J: TRBJ1-2
size: many
D: .
CDR3: CSAWHARGGSHGYTF
DNA: TGCAGTGCTTGGCACGCCCGCGGGGGTAGCCATGGCTACACCTTC

V: TRBV20-1
J: TRBJ1-2
size: .
D: .
CDR3: CIPPAGGGYTF
DNA: TGCATCCCCCCAGCTGGGGGCGGCTACACCTTC

V: TRBV9
J: TRBJ1-1
size: .
D: .
CDR3: CASSVGGGTREAFF
DNA: TGTGCCAGCAGCGTTGGGGGGGGGACAAGGGAAGCTTTCTTT

V: TRBV7-2
J: TRBJ2-4
size: .
D: .
CDR3: CASSGYYGSPGIDIQYF
DNA: TGTGCCAGCAGCGGATACTACGGGTCGCCGGGAATAGACATTCAGTACTTC

V: TRBV15
J: TRBJ1-1
size: .
D: .
CDR3: CATSRLRGTEAFF
DNA: TGTGCCACCAGCAGACTTAGGGGGACTGAAGCTTTCTTT

V: TRBV12-3/TRBV12-4
J: TRBJ2-2
size: .
D: TRBD1
CDR3: CASGMSGQARAGELFF
DNA: TGTGCTAGTGGTATGAGCGGACAGGCCCGAGCCGGGGAGCTGTTTTTT

V: TRBV19
J: TRBJ1-2
size: many
D: .
CDR3: CASSMPGYYGYTF
DNA: TGTGCCAGTAGTATGCCCGGGTACTATGGCTACACCTTC

V: TRBV7-9
J: TRBJ1-1
size: .
D: .
CDR3: CASSLARQDEAFF
DNA: TGTGCCAGCAGTTTAGCCCGACAGGACGAAGCTTTCTTT

V: TRBV19
J: TRBJ2-2
size: .
D: TRBD2
CDR3: CASSKTGTSGRSTGELFF
DNA: TGTGCCAGTAGTAAGACCGGGACTAGCGGGAGGAGTACCGGGGAGCTGTTTTTT

V: TRBV20-1
J: TRBJ1-3
size: many
D: .
CDR3: CSATRGNRNTIYF
DNA: TGCAGTGCAACGAGGGGTAACAGAAACACCATATATTTT

V: TRBV9
J: TRBJ2-5
size: .
D: .
CDR3: CASSPRQGAKETQYF
DNA: TGTGCCAGCAGCCCCCGACAAGGGGCCAAAGAGACCCAGTACTTC

V: TRBV6-6
J: TRBJ1-2
size: many
D: TRBD1
CDR3: CASSRRTGSDYGYTF
DNA: TGTGCCAGCAGTCGCCGGACAGGGTCAGACTATGGCTACACCTTC

V: TRBV5-6
J: TRBJ2-7
size: .
D: TRBD1
CDR3: CASSYSATGAYEQYF
DNA: TGTGCCAGCAGTTACTCGGCTACAGGGGCCTACGAGCAGTACTTC

V: TRBV2
J: TRBJ2-3
size: .
D: .
CDR3: CASSGTPPYF
DNA: TGTGCCAGCTCCGGGACTCCTCCGTATTTT

V: TRBV2
J: TRBJ2-1
size: .
D: .
CDR3: CASGPNPSSYNEQFF
DNA: TGTGCCAGCGGCCCGAACCCCAGCTCCTACAATGAGCAGTTCTTC

V: TRBV2
J: TRBJ1-4
size: .
D: .
CDR3: CASRAGVRIATNEKLFF
DNA: TGTGCCAGCAGGGCAGGAGTGAGGATAGCAACTAATGAAAAACTGTTTTTT

V: TRBV29-1
J: TRBJ2-2
size: .
D: .
CDR3: CSVEGLGGFPGELLF
DNA: TGCAGCGTTGAGGGTCTCGGAGGGTTCCCCGGGGAGCTGTTGTTT

V: TRBV6-1
J: TRBJ1-5
size: few
D: .
CDR3: CASSDPGIYSNQPQHF
DNA: TGTGCCAGCAGTGATCCCGGGATTTATAGCAATCAGCCCCAGCATTTT

V: TRBV9
J: TRBJ1-4
size: .
D: TRBD1
CDR3: CASSVAGTGNEKLFF
DNA: TGTGCCAGCAGCGTAGCGGGGACAGGGAATGAAAAACTGTTTTTT

V: TRBV7-9
J: TRBJ1-5
size: .
D: .
CDR3: CARLEGNQPQHF
DNA: TGTGCTAGGCTCGAGGGGAATCAGCCCCAGCATTTT

V: TRBV5-6
J: TRBJ1-4
size: .
D: .
CDR3: CASSLVQAHEKLLF
DNA: TGTGCCAGCAGCTTGGTTCAGGCACATGAAAAACTGCTTTTT

V: TRBV7-2
J: TRBJ2-5
size: many
D: .
CDR3: CASSLGGPTQETQYF
DNA: TGTGCCAGCAGCTTAGGGGGACCGACCCAAGAGACCCAGTACTTC

V: TRBV7-2
J: TRBJ1-2
size: few
D: TRBD1
CDR3: CASSHPGQGRYGYTF
DNA: TGTGCCAGCAGCCACCCCGGACAGGGACGATATGGCTACACCTTC

V: TRBV20-1
J: TRBJ1-2
size: .
D: TRBD1
CDR3: CSALTTGDGYTF
DNA: TGCAGTGCCCTTACGACAGGGGATGGCTACACCTTC

V: TRBV6-5
J: TRBJ2-7
size: .
D: .
CDR3: CASSIVGQTYEQYF
DNA: TGTGCCAGCAGTATAGTCGGACAGACTTACGAGCAGTACTTC

V: TRBV25-1
J: TRBJ1-5
size: many
D: .
CDR3: CASHDGSNQPQHF
DNA: TGTGCCAGCCATGACGGTAGCAATCAGCCCCAGCATTTT

V: TRBV12-3/TRBV12-4
J: TRBJ2-7
size: few
D: .
CDR3: CASRRDISYEQYF
DNA: TGTGCCAGCAGGCGGGACATCTCCTACGAGCAGTACTTC

V: TRBV10-2
J: TRBJ2-2
size: few
D: .
CDR3: CASSYPWGPNTGELFF
DNA: TGTGCCAGCAGTTACCCGTGGGGGCCCAACACCGGGGAGCTGTTTTTT

V: TRBV15
J: TRBJ1-1
size: .
D: .
CDR3: CAASSYSSRGERTEAFF
DNA: TGTGCCGCCAGCAGTTACTCGTCGAGGGGGGAAAGGACTGAAGCTTTCTTT

V: TRBV29-1
J: TRBJ2-5
size: many
D: TRBD1
CDR3: CSVDQWDREGETQYF
DNA: TGCAGCGTTGACCAATGGGACAGGGAGGGGGAGACCCAGTACTTC

V: TRBV9
J: TRBJ2-5
size: many
D: .
CDR3: CASSPRGPERKETQYF
DNA: TGTGCCAGCTCTCCCCGGGGGCCAGAAAGGAAGGAGACCCAGTACTTC

V: TRBV5-1
J: TRBJ2-2
size: many
D: TRBD1
CDR3: CASSLYRTGTSGELFF
DNA: TGCGCCAGCAGCTTGTATCGGACAGGGACTTCCGGGGAGCTGTTTTTT

V: TRBV5-1
J: TRBJ1-1
size: many
D: .
CDR3: CASRGRVSGDTEAFF
DNA: TGCGCCAGCAGAGGTAGGGTCTCCGGGGACACTGAAGCTTTCTTT

V: TRBV10-3
J: TRBJ1-5
size: .
D: TRBD1
CDR3: CASSPIGAGGNNQPQHF
DNA: TGTGCCAGCAGTCCTATAGGGGCAGGGGGGAACAATCAGCCCCAGCATTTT

V: TRBV11-2
J: TRBJ2-2
size: few
D: TRBD2
CDR3: CASSLNSGSAVGELFF
DNA: TGTGCCAGCAGCTTGAATAGCGGGAGTGCGGTCGGGGAGCTGTTTTTT

V: TRBV30
J: TRBJ1-1
size: .
D: .
CDR3: CAWSLVQGNTEAFF
DNA: TGTGCCTGGAGTCTCGTGCAGGGGAACACTGAAGCTTTCTTT

V: TRBV5-1
J: TRBJ2-5
size: few
D: .
CDR3: CASSLQGPGQETQYF
DNA: TGCGCCAGCAGCTTGCAGGGGCCAGGACAAGAGACCCAGTACTTC

V: TRBV20-1
J: TRBJ2-5
size: .
D: TRBD2
CDR3: CSARAPAGGRETQYF
DNA: TGCAGTGCTCGGGCACCAGCGGGGGGAAGAGAGACCCAGTACTTC

V: TRBV4-3
J: TRBJ1-2
size: few
D: TRBD1
CDR3: CASSQGPGQGAPGYTF
DNA: TGCGCCAGCAGCCAAGGTCCCGGACAGGGGGCGCCTGGCTACACCTTC

V: TRBV7-8
J: TRBJ1-2
size: many
D: .
CDR3: CASSAPPGYGYTF
DNA: TGTGCCAGCAGCGCTCCCCCGGGCTATGGCTACACCTTC